These 29 T cell receptor beta chains were all obtained from the same sample, sequenced in a study of cytomegalovirus exposure and HLA in healthy donors. Primers for the PCR totalled 60 Vbeta and 13 Jbeta. TCRdb's table, derived via immunoSEQ multiplex PCR, lists solely in-frame clones and lacks some. Among roughly 200,000 clones listed, roughly 79% were seen once. Sequenced material: PBMCs. Receptors were obtained from a man in his thirties or forties in good health and CMV-seronegative.

This sequence joins TRBV5-6 and TRBJ2-1; no clear D gene. Trimming cost V 4 bases and J 4 bases, with 9 bases left between them. CDR1 and CDR2 from the germline V gene are SGHDT and YYEEEE. This CDR3 spans 13 amino acids. DNA for the CDR3: TGTGCCAGCAGCCAGGCCGGATACAATGAGCAGTTCTTC. This encodes CASSQAGYNEQFF.

This sequence joins TRBV2 and TRBJ1-2; D is possibly TRBD1 (5 bases). The CDR3 length is 15 residues. Germline V gene sequence: CDR1 SNHLY, CDR2 FYNNEI. The V and J ends lost 5 bases and 8 bases respectively, with 21 bases between them. The CDR3 coding sequence is TGTGCCAGCAGTCTATTAGGGACTGCGGAAGAGGGCTACACCTTC. Its protein product is CASSLLGTAEEGYTF.

This clone was seen only a few times. The chain carries TRBV7-2 and TRBJ2-3; 8 positions agree with TRBD2. The CDR3 is 15 residues long. Germline V CDR1 and CDR2: SGHTA, FQGNSA. Unmatched junction bases numbered 2, after V lost 2 bases and J lost 1 base. CDR3 protein: CASSLTGGRTDTQYF. DNA of the CDR3: TGTGCCAGCAGCTTAACGGGAGGGCGCACAGATACGCAGTATTTT.

This clone was seen a few times. This same CDR3 is encoded by further DNA sequences in the sample. The chain has TRBV7-9 and TRBJ1-1; D gene uncertain. Germline CDR1 and CDR2: SEHNR and FQNEAQ (reference sequence). The CDR3 spans 15 residues. Trimming left V 2 bases short and J 4 bases short, with 14 bases between. The CDR3 reads CASSLSSGRFTEAFF. In nucleotides, the CDR3 is TGTGCCAGCAGCTTATCCTCCGGTCGGTTCACTGAAGCTTTCTTT.

This rearrangement joins TRBV2 to TRBJ1-2; 8 bases match TRBD1. The trim removed 5 bases at V and 8 bases at J, leaving 10 bases unmatched. In germline, CDR1 is SNHLY, CDR2 FYNNEI. The CDR3 consists of 14 residues. For the CDR3, the DNA is TGTGCCAGCAGTATGACAGGGGCTGTCGACGGCTACACCTTC. It is translated as CASSMTGAVDGYTF.

The V gene is TRBV11-2, the J gene TRBJ2-7; tentative D call: TRBD1 (5 bases). The CDR3 extends over 14 amino acids. The V end lost 5 bases, the J end lost 3 bases, and 14 bases lay between the germline ends. The germline V gene encodes CDR1 SGHAT and CDR2 FQNNGV. The CDR3 spells CASSPRQKGYEQYF. CDR3 nucleotides: TGTGCCAGCAGCCCCCGACAGAAGGGCTACGAGCAGTACTTC.

DNA of the CDR3: TGTGCCAGCAGCCACGGCACAGGGGGGGGTCGTGAGCAGTTCTTC. Its translation is CASSHGTGGGREQFF. V usage is TRBV7-7 and J usage is TRBJ2-1; possibly TRBD1 for D (8 bases). This CDR3 is 15 amino acids long. Germline lookup yields CDR1 SSHAT and CDR2 FNYEAQ (reference sequence). V shed 5 bases and J shed 9 bases, with 20 bases lying between them. Using reference TRBV7-7 and TRBJ2-1 for the parts outside the CDR3, the full variable domain is GAGVSQSPRYKVTKRGQDVTLRCDPISSHATLYWYQQALGQGPEFLTYFNYEAQPDKSGLPSDRFSAERPEGSISTLTIQRTEQRDSAMYRCASSHGTGGGREQFFGPGTRLTVL.

The rearrangement joins TRBV5-1 to TRBJ2-2; 15 nucleotides match TRBD2. Germline lookup yields CDR1 SGHRS and CDR2 YFSETQ. V lost 3 bases and J lost 5; bases outside the gene matches: 2. The CDR3 consists of 16 residues. CDR3 sequence reads: CASSSGLAGGTGELFF. In DNA form, the CDR3 reads TGCGCCAGCAGCTCGGGACTAGCGGGAGGTACCGGGGAGCTGTTTTTT.

This clone was counted only a few times. This chain uses TRBV11-3 with TRBJ2-2; D may be TRBD1 (6 bases). CDR1 SGHNT and CDR2 YENEEA come from the germline V gene. The CDR3 runs to 17 residues. V shed 5 bases and J shed 5 bases, with 21 bases lying between them. The CDR3 here is CASSPRVVRGGTGELFF. CDR3 DNA: TGTGCCAGCAGCCCGAGGGTGGTCAGGGGTGGAACCGGGGAGCTGTTTTTT.

The CDR3: CASSFGGRAEQYF. CDR3 coding DNA: TGTGCCAGCAGCTTCGGCGGGAGGGCCGAGCAGTACTTC. The chain links TRBV7-2 to TRBJ2-7; 9 nucleotides align to TRBD2. The V and J ends lost 3 bases and 6 bases, in that order; junction bases with no gene match: 3. The CDR3 loop spans 13 amino acids. Germline V lookup: CDR1 SGHTA, CDR2 FQGNSA.

This clone was detected only a few times. This chain connects TRBV20-1 to TRBJ1-1; D remains unclear. V was shortened by 3 bases and J by 6 bases, with 8 bases between the two germline ends. The CDR3 is 11 amino acids. Germline lookup yields CDR1 DFQATT and CDR2 SNEGSKA (reference sequence). CDR3 sequence: CSASDWPEAFF. CDR3 coding DNA: TGCAGTGCTAGTGACTGGCCTGAAGCTTTCTTT.

CDR3 sequence (DNA): TGTGCCAGCAGCTTATCGGGACTAGCGGTTTCTGAGCAGTTCTTC. The encoded protein is CASSLSGLAVSEQFF. The J gene is TRBJ2-1, the V gene TRBV7-6; 11 bases agree with TRBD2. The V segment lost 2 bases and the J segment 9 bases; nucleotides outside the gene matches: 6. The germline V gene has CDR1 SGHVS and CDR2 FNYEAQ. This CDR3 has 15 residues.

This chain joins TRBV5-4 and TRBJ1-3; no firm D call. Trimming removed 2 bases from V and 6 bases from J, with 15 bases in between. The CDR3 loop spans 15 amino acids. CDR1 is SGHNT, CDR2 YYREEE, per germline (reference sequence). CDR3 in DNA: TGTGCCAGCAGCTTATCGCCCGGGTTTGTAAACACCATATATTTT. Its translation: CASSLSPGFVNTIYF.

V and J are TRBV25-1 and TRBJ1-5, with 8 bases aligning to TRBD1. The CDR3 covers 15 residues. Germline V CDR1 and CDR2: MGHDK, SYGVNS. Germline trimming cut 6 bases from V and 2 bases from J; bases unmatched to any gene: 6. The CDR3 bases are TGTGCCAGCAGACAGACAGGGGTTGGCAATCAGCCCCAGCATTTT. Protein: CASRQTGVGNQPQHF. The complete variable domain, with remaining parts taken from reference TRBV25-1 and TRBJ1-5, reads EADIYQTPRYLVIGTGKKITLECSQTMGHDKMYWYQQDPGMELHLIHYSYGVNSTEKGDLSSESTVSRIRTEHFPLTLESARPSHTSQYLCASRQTGVGNQPQHFGDGTRLSIL.

For the CDR3, the DNA is TGTGCCAGCAGTTACTCGAGGGAACAGGGTACTCAGCCCCAGCATTTT. Translating it yields CASSYSREQGTQPQHF. V is TRBV6-5 and J is TRBJ1-5, with D perhaps matching TRBD1 (6 bases). Trimming removed 0 bases from V and 6 bases from J, with 15 bases in between. This CDR3 spans 16 amino acids. Germline CDR1 reads MNHEY; CDR2 reads SVGAGI.

The sample holds a few counts of this clone. The V call is TRBV10-3, the J call TRBJ2-3; 7 bases match TRBD1. Germline V CDR1 and CDR2: ENHRY, SYGVKD. The CDR3 covers 17 residues. V lost 6 bases and J lost 2; bases outside the gene matches: 14. For the CDR3, the DNA is TGTGCCATCAGGAATAGTGACAGGGTAGAGTACACAGATACGCAGTATTTT. It codes for CAIRNSDRVEYTDTQYF.

The V call is TRBV5-1, the J call TRBJ1-1, with D unresolved. This CDR3 has 17 amino acids. Trimming removed 2 bases from V and 5 bases from J, with 22 bases in between. Per germline, CDR1 SGHRS and CDR2 YFSETQ. Here the CDR3 DNA reads TGCGCCAGCAGCTTTAGAGTAGCGGGCGAAAGGAGGACTGAAGCTTTCTTT. It encodes CASSFRVAGERRTEAFF.

This rearrangement joins TRBV4-1 to TRBJ2-7; 10 bases line up with TRBD2. V was clipped by 3 bases and J by 6 bases; unmatched bases: 5. The CDR3 extends over 14 amino acids. Germline loops: CDR1 MGHRA, CDR2 YSYEKL. In nucleotides, the CDR3 is TGCGCCAGCAGCCAGCTAGCGGGGGCAGGCGAGCAGTACTTC. This translates into CASSQLAGAGEQYF.

The chain is built from TRBV2 and TRBJ1-1; tentative D call: TRBD1 (5 bases). CDR1 is SNHLY and CDR2 is FYNNEI in the germline V gene. The CDR3 loop spans 13 amino acids. V was clipped by 4 bases and J by 7 bases, with 13 bases between them. The CDR3 spells CASSVGRADEAFF. The DNA of the CDR3 is TGTGCCAGCAGTGTGGGCAGGGCCGATGAAGCTTTCTTT.

The genes are TRBV6-5 and TRBJ1-5; the D is unclear. CDR3 length equals 14 residues. Trimming shortened V by 6 bases and J by 6 bases, and 15 bases separated the two germline ends. Germline V CDR1 and CDR2: MNHEY, SVGAGI. For the CDR3, the DNA is TGTGCCAGCAGGTCCCAAATCGGTGCTCAGCCCCAGCATTTT. Its translation is CASRSQIGAQPQHF.

The rearrangement uses TRBV10-3 and TRBJ2-1; 7 bases fit TRBD2. Germline CDR1 is ENHRY and CDR2 is SYGVKD. Trimming cost V 3 bases and J 7 bases; bases outside gene matches: 9. The CDR3 loop spans 15 amino acids. This CDR3 is CAISDRAGMGNEQFF. In nucleotides, the CDR3 is TGTGCCATCAGTGATCGAGCGGGAATGGGGAATGAGCAGTTCTTC.

This sequence joins TRBV27 and TRBJ1-2; D not resolved. In germline, CDR1 is MNHEY, CDR2 SMNVEV (reference sequence). The V end was cut by 0 bases, the J end by 6 bases, with 11 bases between. The CDR3 contains 14 residues. CDR3 sequence: CASSLSERVHGYTF. Here the CDR3 DNA reads TGTGCCAGCAGTTTATCGGAGAGGGTTCATGGCTACACCTTC.

The chain couples TRBV4-1 to TRBJ2-5; 9 positions agree with TRBD1. With V trimmed by 3 bases and J by 5 bases, 7 bases remained unmatched. CDR3 length equals 15 residues. The germline CDR1 and CDR2 sequences are MGHRA and YSYEKL. CDR3 sequence reads: CASSQGTGLGETQYF. The CDR3 nucleotides are TGCGCCAGCAGCCAGGGGACAGGGTTAGGCGAGACCCAGTACTTC.

CDR3 region: CASNPGTWSTEAFF. CDR3 DNA: TGTGCCAGTAACCCCGGGACATGGAGCACTGAAGCTTTCTTT. The chain uses TRBV25-1 and TRBJ1-1, with D perhaps TRBD1 (6 bases). The V gene lost 9 bases and the J gene lost 4 bases, with 18 bases spanning the gap. Germline V gives CDR1 MGHDK, CDR2 SYGVNS. CDR3 length equals 14 residues.

The J gene is TRBJ2-7, the V gene TRBV4-1; 10 bases line up with TRBD1. Looked up from germline, CDR1 is MGHRA and CDR2 is YSYEKL. CDR3 size: 17 residues. V shed 2 bases, J shed 2 bases, and the junction held 9 bases outside the gene matches. The CDR3 bases are TGCGCCAGCAGCCAAAGGGGGGGACAGGGGAGGGCCTACGAGCAGTACTTC. Translating gives CASSQRGGQGRAYEQYF.

The chain carries TRBV27 and TRBJ1-2; D might be TRBD1 (5 bases). CDR1 MNHEY and CDR2 SMNVEV come from the germline V gene (reference sequence). V was pared by 6 bases and J by 6 bases, with 20 bases between. The CDR3 length is 15 residues. CDR3 sequence reads: CASRPPGRGGDGYTF. The DNA of the CDR3 is TGTGCCAGCAGGCCCCCGGGGAGGGGAGGGGATGGCTACACCTTC.

The chain links TRBV19 to TRBJ2-7; D unclear. The V and J ends lost 5 bases and 0 bases respectively, with 5 bases between them. The CDR3 has 12 residues. Germline V gene sequence: CDR1 LNHDA, CDR2 SQIVND (reference sequence). Here the CDR3 reads CASSRVSYEQYF. In DNA form, the CDR3 reads TGTGCCAGTAGTCGAGTCTCCTACGAGCAGTACTTC.

The chain employs TRBV23-1 and TRBJ1-6; 8 nucleotides align to TRBD1. TRBV23-1 is filed as an ORF, its function uncertain. The CDR3 is made up of 13 amino acids. Trimming removed 6 bases from V and 10 bases from J; junction bases left unmatched: 5. The CDR3 sequence is CASRKDRDSPLHF. In DNA form, the CDR3 reads TGCGCCAGCAGGAAGGACAGGGACTCACCCCTCCACTTT.

The chain links TRBV4-1 to TRBJ2-1, with 13 bases fitting TRBD2. The length of the CDR3 is 17 residues. Trimming removed 0 bases from V and 13 bases from J; junction bases left unmatched: 12. CDR1 is MGHRA and CDR2 is YSYEKL in the germline V gene. The CDR3 DNA follows: TGCGCCAGCAGCCAAGATAGAACTAGCGGGGGGGGCCCTGATCAGTTCTTC. Amino acid sequence: CASSQDRTSGGGPDQFF.